This TCR beta chain was recovered during a study of early T cells in non-severe SARS-CoV-2 infection. There are 14 residues in the CDR3. Per the germline V gene, CDR1 is KGHSH and CDR2 is LQKENI. The V end was cut by 2 bases, the J end by 5 bases, with 12 bases between. In its sample, this clonotype was seen many times. TCRdb itself ran the 5' RACE reads through MiXCR, one entry per CDR3 protein. The table has 30,000 to 35,000 distinct CDR3 sequences, 6% to 7% seen once. Sequencing input: whole blood. This sequence originates from an adult who was a healthcare worker with PCR-confirmed SARS-CoV-2 infection or an uninfected control (not recorded which). The chain has TRBV18 and TRBJ1-2; D is possibly TRBD1 (5 bases). The CDR3 is CASSPRGAGYGYTF. DNA of the CDR3: TGTGCCAGCTCACCAAGAGGGGCAGGATATGGCTACACCTTC.